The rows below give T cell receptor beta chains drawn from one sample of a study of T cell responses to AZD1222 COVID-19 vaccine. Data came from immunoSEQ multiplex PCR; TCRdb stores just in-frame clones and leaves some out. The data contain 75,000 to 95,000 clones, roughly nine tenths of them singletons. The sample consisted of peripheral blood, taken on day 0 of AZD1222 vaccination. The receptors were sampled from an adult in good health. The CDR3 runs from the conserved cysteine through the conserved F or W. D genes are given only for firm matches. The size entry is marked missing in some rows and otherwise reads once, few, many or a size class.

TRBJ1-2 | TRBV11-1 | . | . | CASSLRSYGYTF | TGTGCCAGCAGCTTAAGGAGTTATGGCTACACCTTC
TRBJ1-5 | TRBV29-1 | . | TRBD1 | CSCTGGKDQPQHF | TGCAGCTGTACAGGGGGGAAGGATCAGCCCCAGCATTTT
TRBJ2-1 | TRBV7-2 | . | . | CASSLSGFNEQFF | TGTGCCAGCAGCTTATCAGGCTTCAATGAGCAGTTCTTC
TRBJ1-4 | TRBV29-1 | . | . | CSVGATGNEKLFF | TGCAGCGTTGGGGCGACAGGCAATGAAAAACTGTTTTTT
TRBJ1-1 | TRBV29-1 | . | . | CSVVGGGGVSLNTEAFF | TGCAGCGTTGTGGGCGGCGGGGGGGTTTCCCTGAACACTGAAGCTTTCTTT
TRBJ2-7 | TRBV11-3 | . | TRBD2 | CASSSGAGRYEQYF | TGTGCCAGCAGCTCCGGAGCGGGGCGCTACGAGCAGTACTTC
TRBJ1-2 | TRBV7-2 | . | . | CASSLDPYGYTF | TGTGCCAGCAGCTTAGATCCCTATGGCTACACCTTC
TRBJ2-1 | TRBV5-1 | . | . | CASSLVGTDPGYNEQFF | TGCGCCAGCAGCTTGGTGGGAACCGACCCAGGCTACAATGAGCAGTTCTTC
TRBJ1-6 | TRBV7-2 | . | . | CASSFPGYSPLHF | TGTGCCAGCAGCTTCCCAGGCTATTCACCCCTCCACTTT
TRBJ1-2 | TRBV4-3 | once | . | CASSQDGNYGYTF | TGCGCCAGCAGCCAAGACGGTAACTATGGCTACACCTTC
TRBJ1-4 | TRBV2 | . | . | CASSASENEKLFF | TGTGCCAGCAGTGCGTCGGAAAATGAAAAACTGTTTTTT
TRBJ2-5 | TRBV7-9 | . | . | CASSLAEGSDQETQYF | TGTGCCAGCAGCTTAGCTGAGGGTAGCGACCAAGAGACCCAGTACTTC
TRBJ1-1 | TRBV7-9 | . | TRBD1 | CANIPGTGLEAFF | TGTGCCAACATACCCGGGACAGGGCTTGAAGCTTTCTTT
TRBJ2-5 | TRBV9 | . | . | CASSSQGVGETQYF | TGTGCCAGCAGCTCCCAAGGGGTGGGAGAGACCCAGTACTTC
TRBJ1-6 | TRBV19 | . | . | CASSISAGLRNSPLHF | TGTGCCAGTAGTATTAGCGCGGGACTCAGAAATTCACCCCTCCACTTT
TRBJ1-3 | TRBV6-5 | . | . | CASSYRFSGNTIYF | TGTGCCAGCAGTTACAGGTTCTCTGGAAACACCATATATTTT
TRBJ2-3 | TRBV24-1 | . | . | CATSGGLREDTQYF | TGTGCCACCAGTGGGGGCCTCAGGGAAGATACGCAGTATTTT
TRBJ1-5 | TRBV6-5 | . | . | CASTGSGRGNQPQHF | TGTGCCAGCACGGGGTCAGGGAGAGGCAATCAGCCCCAGCATTTT
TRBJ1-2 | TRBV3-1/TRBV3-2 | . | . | CASSLRESNYGYTF | TGTGCCAGCAGCCTCCGCGAATCTAACTATGGCTACACCTTC
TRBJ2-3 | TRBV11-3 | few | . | CASSSDRLETQYF | TGTGCCAGCAGCTCGGACAGACTCGAAACGCAGTATTTT
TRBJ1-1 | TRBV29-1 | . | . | CSVEFRRSNTEAFF | TGCAGCGTTGAGTTCAGGCGATCAAACACTGAAGCTTTCTTT
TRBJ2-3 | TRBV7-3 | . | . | CASSLNEGDTQYF | TGTGCCAGCAGCTTAAATGAGGGAGATACGCAGTATTTT
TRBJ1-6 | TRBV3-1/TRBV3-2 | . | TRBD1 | CASSLRDSNSPLHF | TGTGCCAGCAGCCTTCGGGACAGCAATTCACCCCTCCACTTT
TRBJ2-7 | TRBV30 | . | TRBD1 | CAWSVKGADEQYF | TGTGCCTGGAGTGTAAAGGGGGCCGACGAGCAGTACTTC
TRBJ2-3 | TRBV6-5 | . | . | CASISLGGTDTQYF | TGTGCCAGCATTTCCTTAGGGGGCACAGATACGCAGTATTTT
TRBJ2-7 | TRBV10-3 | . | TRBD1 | CAISGGTGSAYEQYF | TGTGCCATCAGTGGCGGGACAGGGTCGGCGTACGAGCAGTACTTC
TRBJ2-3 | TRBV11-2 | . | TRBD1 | CASSPRTGLTDTQYF | TGTGCCAGCAGCCCAAGGACAGGCCTAACAGATACGCAGTATTTT
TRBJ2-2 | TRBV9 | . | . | CASSVGGGMNTGELFF | TGTGCCAGCAGCGTAGGAGGAGGAATGAACACCGGGGAGCTGTTTTTT
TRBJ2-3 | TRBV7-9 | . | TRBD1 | CASSGRQGGGTDTQYF | TGTGCCAGCAGTGGGAGACAGGGCGGTGGCACAGATACGCAGTATTTT
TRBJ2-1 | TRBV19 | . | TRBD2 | CASSRQGLAGVSYNEQFF | TGTGCCAGTAGTAGGCAGGGACTAGCGGGAGTTTCCTACAATGAGCAGTTCTTC
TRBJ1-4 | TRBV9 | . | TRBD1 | CASSVQGANEKLFF | TGTGCCAGCAGCGTACAGGGGGCAAATGAAAAACTGTTTTTT
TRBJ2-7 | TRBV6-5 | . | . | CASSRSQSSYEQYF | TGTGCCAGCAGTCGCTCGCAGAGCTCCTACGAGCAGTACTTC
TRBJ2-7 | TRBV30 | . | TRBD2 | CAWSDKAGTSGGPSYEQYF | TGTGCCTGGAGCGACAAAGCCGGGACTAGCGGGGGCCCTTCCTACGAGCAGTACTTC
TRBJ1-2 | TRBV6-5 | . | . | CASSLALTNYGYTF | TGTGCCAGCAGTTTGGCTCTGACCAACTATGGCTACACCTTC
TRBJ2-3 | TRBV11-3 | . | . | CASGTDTQYF | TGTGCCAGCGGTACAGATACGCAGTATTTT
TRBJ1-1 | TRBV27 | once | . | CASSRGPRRVNTEAFF | TGTGCCAGCAGTCGGGGACCCCGGCGGGTGAACACTGAAGCTTTCTTT
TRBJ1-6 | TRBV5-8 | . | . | CASSLTGKNSPLHF | TGTGCCAGCAGCTTAACTGGCAAAAATTCACCCCTCCACTTT
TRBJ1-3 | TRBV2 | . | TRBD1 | CASSDGQGYGNTIYF | TGTGCCAGCAGTGACGGACAGGGGTACGGAAACACCATATATTTT
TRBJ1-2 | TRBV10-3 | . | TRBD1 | CAITLGQGYYGYTF | TGTGCCATCACCCTGGGACAGGGTTACTATGGCTACACCTTC
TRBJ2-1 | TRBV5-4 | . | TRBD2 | CASSSLLAGPYNEQFF | TGTGCCAGCAGCTCACTACTAGCGGGGCCCTACAATGAGCAGTTCTTC
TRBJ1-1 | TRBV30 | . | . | CAWTGARRAFF | TGTGCCTGGACAGGGGCGAGGAGAGCTTTCTTT
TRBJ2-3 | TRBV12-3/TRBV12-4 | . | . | CASMTEDTDTQYF | TGTGCCAGCATGACCGAGGACACAGATACGCAGTATTTT
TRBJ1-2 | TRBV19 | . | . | CASSTVTSDRANYGYTF | TGTGCCAGTAGTACCGTTACGTCGGACAGAGCTAACTATGGCTACACCTTC
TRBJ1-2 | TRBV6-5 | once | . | CASSYSLRGEGYTF | TGTGCCAGCAGTTACTCTCTACGGGGAGAGGGCTACACCTTC